These T cell receptor beta chains were read from a single sample in a study of T cell responses to AZD1222 COVID-19 vaccine. Here immunoSEQ multiplex PCR was the method, and the copy in TCRdb shows in-frame clones only, minus some. This table holds around 100,000 clones, approximately 90% found once. The sequencing here drew on peripheral blood, taken on day 0 of AZD1222 vaccination. The origin of the receptors is an adult in good health. The CDR3 runs from the conserved cysteine through the conserved F or W. Each record gives: V gene, J gene, D gene, clone size, CDR3 DNA, CDR3 protein. The D gene is left open where the match is weak. The size of a clone is reported for some rows only, either as once, few or many, or as a class for expanded clones.

TRBV6-1	TRBJ1-1	-	-	TGTGCCAGCAGTGAACATTGGACAGTCGGGCGGAGTACTCTTGAAGCTTTCTTT	CASSEHWTVGRSTLEAFF
TRBV5-6	TRBJ1-4	TRBD1	-	TGTGCCAGCACCGAGGGACAGGGGAATGAAAAACTGTTTTTT	CASTEGQGNEKLFF
TRBV9	TRBJ2-7	-	-	TGTGCCAGCAGCCCCCGGTCGCTCGGGGCCTACGAGCAGTACTTC	CASSPRSLGAYEQYF
TRBV7-6	TRBJ2-1	-	-	TGTGCCAGCAGCCGTCCCGACGGGAGCTCCTACAATGAGCAGTTCTTC	CASSRPDGSSYNEQFF
TRBV7-8	TRBJ1-1	-	-	TGTGCCAGCAGCTGGCGCGTGGAGGTCTTGAACACTGAAGCTTTCTTT	CASSWRVEVLNTEAFF
TRBV28	TRBJ2-2	-	few	TGTGCCAGCAATACGTACGGGGGGCGGTACTCTAGCACCGGGGAGCTGTTTTTT	CASNTYGGRYSSTGELFF
TRBV19	TRBJ2-1	-	-	TGTGCCAGTAGTATACTGACGCCAGGGGGACTCAGTGAGCAGTTCTTC	CASSILTPGGLSEQFF
TRBV18	TRBJ1-1	-	-	TGTGCCAGCTCACCACCGAACACTGAAGCTTTCTTT	CASSPPNTEAFF
TRBV7-6	TRBJ1-5	-	-	TGTGCCAGCAGCTTAAGTACAGGGAATCAGCCCCAGCATTTT	CASSLSTGNQPQHF
TRBV19	TRBJ2-6	-	few	TGTGCCAGTTCGGTGGGGGACGCGGCCAACGTCCTGACTTTC	CASSVGDAANVLTF
TRBV19	TRBJ2-5	-	-	TGTGCCAGTAGTAAATACAGGGGGGAGGGGGAGACCCAGTACTTC	CASSKYRGEGETQYF
TRBV24-1	TRBJ1-1	TRBD1	-	TGTGCCACCAGTGATCGACAGGGTCTCGCTGAAGCTTTCTTT	CATSDRQGLAEAFF
TRBV6-5	TRBJ1-6	-	-	TGTGCCAGCAGTTACTCCGGGACGAGGGGCTCACCCCTCCACTTT	CASSYSGTRGSPLHF
TRBV5-1	TRBJ1-1	-	-	TGCGCCAGCAGCCAGGGGTACAGGGACACTGAAGCTTTCTTT	CASSQGYRDTEAFF
TRBV19	TRBJ2-1	-	-	TGTGCCAGTAGTATAGGCGGAAAATACTACAATGAGCAGTTCTTC	CASSIGGKYYNEQFF
TRBV12-3/TRBV12-4	TRBJ1-4	-	-	TGTGCCAGCACCCGGACGGACAATGAAAAACTGTTTTTT	CASTRTDNEKLFF
TRBV5-1	TRBJ2-5	TRBD2	-	TGCGCCAGCAGCTTCTCTAGCGGGGGACCCCAAGAGACCCAGTACTTC	CASSFSSGGPQETQYF
TRBV7-2	TRBJ2-1	-	-	TGTGCCAGCAGCTCCGTATGGGATGAGCAGTTCTTC	CASSSVWDEQFF
TRBV15	TRBJ2-7	-	few	TGTGCCACCAGCGGGGGCAGTTGGGGTAATACCTACGAGCAGTACTTC	CATSGGSWGNTYEQYF
TRBV6-5	TRBJ1-1	-	-	TGTGCCACAGGCGCCCCGGGACGAAACACTGAAGCTTTCTTT	CATGAPGRNTEAFF
TRBV29-1	TRBJ2-1	TRBD1	-	TGCAGCGTTGAAGGTGGGACAGAGACTTACAATGAGCAGTTCTTC	CSVEGGTETYNEQFF
TRBV5-4	TRBJ1-2	-	-	TGTGCCAGCAGCTTATCCGGATCGGCGGGGAGCTACACCTTC	CASSLSGSAGSYTF
TRBV7-9	TRBJ2-1	-	-	TGTGCCAGCAGCTTAGCCTCGGGGAACCAGTTCTTC	CASSLASGNQFF
TRBV2	TRBJ2-7	TRBD1	-	TGTGCCAGCAGCCTCGGACAGGGGACTCACTTC	CASSLGQGTHF
TRBV5-1	TRBJ1-2	-	few	TGCGCCAGCAGCCCCGAACAGGGTCCCTATGGCTACACCTTC	CASSPEQGPYGYTF
TRBV28	TRBJ2-6	-	-	TGTGCCAGTAGTTTAGTCTCTGGGGCCAACGTCCTGACTTTC	CASSLVSGANVLTF
TRBV10-3	TRBJ1-3	TRBD1	few	TGTGCCATCAGTGGAGGGACAGCCCCTGGAAACACCATATATTTT	CAISGGTAPGNTIYF
TRBV29-1	TRBJ2-7	TRBD2	once	TGCAGCGTTGGAGCGGGGGGGAGGCACGAGCAGTACTTC	CSVGAGGRHEQYF
TRBV11-2	TRBJ2-1	-	-	TGTGCCAGCAGCCGACCCGGGCAGGGGATCTCCTACAATGAGCAGTTCTTC	CASSRPGQGISYNEQFF
TRBV7-2	TRBJ2-7	-	-	TGTGCCAGCAGCTTAAAGGGCGAATGGACCGAGCAGTACTTC	CASSLKGEWTEQYF
TRBV19	TRBJ1-2	-	-	TGTGCCAGTTGGGAGTTGGGCTATGGCTACACCTTC	CASWELGYGYTF
TRBV5-1	TRBJ1-1	-	few	TGCGCCAGCAGCTTGGGTCAGATTCCCATGAACACTGAAGCTTTCTTT	CASSLGQIPMNTEAFF
TRBV7-2	TRBJ1-1	-	-	TGTGCCAGCAGCTTACGGGGGAGTAACACTGAAGCTTTCTTT	CASSLRGSNTEAFF
TRBV29-1	TRBJ1-4	TRBD1	-	TGCAGCGTTCGGGACAGTTATAATGAAAAACTGTTTTTT	CSVRDSYNEKLFF
TRBV5-1	TRBJ2-7	TRBD2	-	TGCGCCAGCAGCTTGGATCGGACTAGTTCAAGTGTGGAGTACTTC	CASSLDRTSSSVEYF
TRBV7-9	TRBJ1-1	-	-	TGTGCCAGCAGCTTAGGCCCCGACTTGGTACTTGAAGCTTTCTTT	CASSLGPDLVLEAFF
TRBV4-1	TRBJ1-2	-	-	TGCGCCAGCAGCCCAATAAACCATCAGGGATCTGGTGGCTACACCTTC	CASSPINHQGSGGYTF
TRBV12-3/TRBV12-4	TRBJ2-2	-	-	TGTGCCAGCAGCTACGGGCGCACCGGGGAGCTGTTTTTT	CASSYGRTGELFF
TRBV21-1	TRBJ1-1	-	-	TGTGCCAGCAGTCCTGGGGGGCGTAAAAACACTGAAGCTTTCTTT	CASSPGGRKNTEAFF
TRBV5-6	TRBJ1-2	-	-	TGTGCCAGCAGCTTGGTAGGGGGCTATGGCTACACCTTC	CASSLVGGYGYTF
TRBV7-3	TRBJ2-7	-	-	TGTGCCAGCAGCTTACAGGCCGTCAGACTAGATGGCCCCTACGAGCAGTACTTC	CASSLQAVRLDGPYEQYF
TRBV6-5	TRBJ1-2	TRBD1	-	TGTGCCAGCAGTCCGACAGGGGGGGACTATGGCTACACCTTC	CASSPTGGDYGYTF
TRBV9	TRBJ1-1	-	once	TGTGCCAGCAGCGTAGGACCAGGGTACACTGAAGCTTTCTTT	CASSVGPGYTEAFF
TRBV7-9	TRBJ2-2	-	-	TGTGCCGTGGGGACGGGCACCGGGGAGCTGTTTTTT	CAVGTGTGELFF
TRBV21-1	TRBJ2-2	-	-	TGTGCCAGCAGCAAACCTACACTCGAAATGTACACCGGGGAGCTGTTTTTT	CASSKPTLEMYTGELFF